One sample yielded the 17 T cell receptor beta chains listed below, sequenced in a study of T cells in localized non-small cell lung cancer. This table comes from immunoSEQ multiplex PCR, and its TCRdb copy is limited to in-frame clones, with some not included. The repertoire holds fewer than 95,000 clones, roughly 93% seen once, with 4.1% in the top ten. The sequences come from PBMCs, collected before any cancer treatment. The receptors come from a woman aged 35 to 75 with stage II squamous cell lung carcinoma.

The chain is built from TRBV19 and TRBJ2-3; D ambiguous. The CDR3 extends over 15 amino acids. CDR1 is LNHDA, CDR2 SQIVND, per germline (reference sequence). V was shortened by 3 bases and J by 2 bases, with 12 bases between the two germline ends. The CDR3 DNA is TGTGCCAGTAGTATTCTAAGTTCCCCCACAGATACGCAGTATTTT. This sequence encodes CASSILSSPTDTQYF.

CDR3 protein: CASSEQSGGSYEQYF. The CDR3 nucleotides read TGTGCCAGCAGTGAACAGTCAGGCGGATCCTACGAGCAGTACTTC. The rearrangement links TRBV2 to TRBJ2-7; D gene ambiguous. Germline-derived CDR1 and CDR2 are SNHLY and FYNNEI. The CDR3 contains 15 residues. With 2 bases removed from V and 1 base from J, the gap between germline ends came to 12 bases.

The chain couples TRBV30 to TRBJ2-5; TRBD2 matches 7 bases. The J call may be faulty, since TRBJ2-7 better matches the DNA end. Germline assignment: CDR1 GTSNPN and CDR2 SVGIG (reference sequence). The CDR3 is 14 residues long. This CDR3 reads CAWSVGGSAYEQYF. The CDR3 nucleotides are TGTGCCTGGAGTGTCGGGGGGAGTGCCTACGAGCAGTACTTC.

The rearrangement uses TRBV7-9 and TRBJ2-3, with D unresolved. The CDR3 has 14 amino acids. Deletions cut 1 base from V and 6 bases from J, with 11 bases between. Germline V lookup: CDR1 SEHNR, CDR2 FQNEAQ (reference sequence). The CDR3 region has the DNA TGTGCCAGCAGCTTAGGGGCCAACCCGGATACGCAGTATTTT. Protein: CASSLGANPDTQYF.

V and J are TRBV27 and TRBJ2-7; 7 nucleotides line up with TRBD1. Trimming removed 5 bases from V and 0 bases from J; junction bases left unmatched: 7. This CDR3 contains 15 residues. Germline CDR1 MNHEY, CDR2 SMNVEV (reference sequence). The CDR3 reads CASSPGTVPSYEQYF. Written as DNA, the CDR3 is TGTGCCAGCAGTCCCGGGACAGTTCCCTCCTACGAGCAGTACTTC.

This chain links TRBV6-5 with TRBJ2-3; D not resolved. The CDR3 extends over 14 amino acids. The germline V gene has CDR1 MNHEY and CDR2 SVGAGI. The V and J ends lost 0 bases and 0 bases respectively, with 4 bases between them. The DNA for the CDR3 is TGTGCCAGCAGTTACTCGGAAAGCACAGATACGCAGTATTTT. Protein: CASSYSESTDTQYF.

The chain is built from TRBV6-5 and TRBJ1-4; D gene uncertain. CDR3 length: 14 residues. Deletions cut 7 bases from V and 8 bases from J, with 17 bases between. CDR1 and CDR2 from the germline V gene are MNHEY and SVGAGI. The CDR3 DNA reads TGTGCCAGCACGTCCCGTGGAGGTGGGGAAAAACTGTTTTTT. Translation gives CASTSRGGGEKLFF.

The chain employs TRBV30 and TRBJ1-1; 9 positions agree with TRBD1. Germline V gives CDR1 GTSNPN, CDR2 SVGIG (reference sequence). There are 15 residues in the CDR3. Trimming took 6 bases from V and 6 from J; bases not matched to a gene: 14. CDR3 sequence (DNA): TGTGCCTGCTTGAGTCCCCACAGGGGGCGATCTGAAGCTTTCTTT. It is translated as CACLSPHRGRSEAFF.

V and J are TRBV29-1 and TRBJ1-1; tentative D call: TRBD1 (6 bases). Germline CDR1 SQVTM, CDR2 ANQGSEA. Trimming left V 6 bases short and J 0 bases short, with 8 bases between. The CDR3 contains 12 residues. CDR3: CSVGGLNTEAFF. The CDR3 DNA sequence: TGCAGCGTGGGGGGCTTGAACACTGAAGCTTTCTTT.

This sequence joins TRBV28 and TRBJ1-5; no clear D. The CDR3 has 15 amino acids. Germline V gene data show CDR1 as MDHEN and CDR2 as SYDVKM. V gave up 2 bases and J gave up 9 bases, with 17 bases separating them. The DNA for the CDR3 is TGTGCCAGCAGTTTAGGTGGTCAAGCGTTTTGGCCCCAGCATTTT. This gives the protein CASSLGGQAFWPQHF. The full variable domain, completed using reference TRBV28 and TRBJ1-5, is DVKVTQSSRYLVKRTGEKVFLECVQDMDHENMFWYRQDPGLGLRLIYFSYDVKMKEKGDIPEGYSVSREKKERFSLILESASTNQTSMYLCASSLGGQAFWPQHFGDGTRLSIL.

The chain joins TRBV5-1 to TRBJ2-1; D not resolved. The CDR3 runs 12 residues. The germline gives CDR1 SGHRS, CDR2 YFSETQ. V lost 4 bases, J lost 7 bases, and 9 bases lay in between. DNA of the CDR3: TGCGCCAGCAGCCCTGTGGTTAATGAGCAGTTCTTC. Its protein is CASSPVVNEQFF. The full variable domain, rest sourced from reference TRBV5-1 and TRBJ2-1, is KAGVTQTPRYLIKTRGQQVTLSCSPISGHRSVSWYQQTPGQGLQFLFEYFSETQRNKGNFPGRFSGRQFSNSRSEMNVSTLELGDSALYLCASSPVVNEQFFGPGTRLTVL.

This chain connects TRBV5-6 to TRBJ2-1; 14 positions match TRBD2. Trimming cost V 4 bases and J 7 bases; bases outside gene matches: 7. Germline V gene lookup returns CDR1 SGHDT and CDR2 YYEEEE. The CDR3 length is 16 residues. CDR3 in amino acids: CASSNWGLAGANEQFF. CDR3 DNA: TGTGCCAGCAGCAATTGGGGACTAGCGGGGGCTAATGAGCAGTTCTTC. The variable domain in full, with the rest retrieved from reference TRBV5-6 and TRBJ2-1, is DAGVTQSPTHLIKTRGQQVTLRCSPKSGHDTVSWYQQALGQGPQFIFQYYEEEERQRGNFPDRFSGHQFPNYSSELNVNALLLGDSALYLCASSNWGLAGANEQFFGPGTRLTVL.

The chain couples TRBV19 to TRBJ1-2, with a tentative D call TRBD1 (5 bases). The CDR3 covers 14 residues. Between the trimmed V and J ends, which lost 4 bases and 8 bases, there was a span of 17 bases. Germline CDR1 reads LNHDA; CDR2 reads SQIVND (reference sequence). The CDR3 protein is CASSNGAQTGGYTF. CDR3 coding DNA: TGTGCCAGTAGTAATGGGGCGCAAACGGGAGGCTACACCTTC.

The rearrangement joins TRBV4-2 to TRBJ2-7; TRBD2 matches 8 bases. This CDR3 is built from 15 residues. J lost 1 base, V lost 3 bases, and 5 bases had no gene match. Looked up from germline, CDR1 is LGHNA and CDR2 is YNFKEQ. CDR3 sequence: CASSQVSGASYEQYF. The CDR3 bases are TGTGCCAGCAGCCAGGTTAGCGGGGCTTCCTACGAGCAGTACTTC.

V and J are TRBV27 and TRBJ1-2, with D tentatively TRBD1 (6 bases). This CDR3 is built from 14 residues. Germline CDR1 MNHEY, CDR2 SMNVEV (reference sequence). Trimming took 2 bases from V and 4 from J, leaving 11 bases between them. CDR3 residues: CASSLRGDRYGYTF. CDR3 DNA: TGTGCCAGCAGTTTAAGGGGGGACCGCTATGGCTACACCTTC.

The genes are TRBV6-5 and TRBJ1-2, with D perhaps matching TRBD1 (5 bases). From germline, CDR1 is MNHEY and CDR2 SVGAGI. Trimming stripped 5 bases from V and 6 bases from J, with 19 bases between. This CDR3 has 15 amino acids. The chain's CDR3 is CASSGQTSGRNGYTF. CDR3 sequence (DNA): TGTGCCAGCAGTGGGCAAACATCGGGACGGAATGGCTACACCTTC.

The chain is built from TRBV5-1 and TRBJ1-6; tentative D call: TRBD1 (5 bases). From germline, CDR1 is SGHRS and CDR2 YFSETQ. The CDR3 spans 17 residues. Trimming pared 0 bases from V and 4 bases from J, leaving 14 bases between. For the CDR3, the DNA is TGCGCCAGCAGCTTGGGAGCGGGGCCCTTTTATAATTCACCCCTCCACTTT. Protein sequence: CASSLGAGPFYNSPLHF.